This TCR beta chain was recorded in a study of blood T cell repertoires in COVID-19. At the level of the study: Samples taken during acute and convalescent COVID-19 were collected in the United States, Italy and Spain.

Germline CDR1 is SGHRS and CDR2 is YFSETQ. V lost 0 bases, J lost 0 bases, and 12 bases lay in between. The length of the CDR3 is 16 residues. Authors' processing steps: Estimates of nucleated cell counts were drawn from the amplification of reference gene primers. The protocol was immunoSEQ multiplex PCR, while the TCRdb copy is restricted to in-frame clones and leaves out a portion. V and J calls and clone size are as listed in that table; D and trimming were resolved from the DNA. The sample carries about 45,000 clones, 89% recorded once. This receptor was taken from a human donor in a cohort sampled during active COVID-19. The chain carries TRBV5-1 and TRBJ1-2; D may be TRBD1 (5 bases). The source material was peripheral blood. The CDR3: CASSLGGRSANYGYTF. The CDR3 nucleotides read TGCGCCAGCAGCTTGGGGGGCCGTTCGGCTAACTATGGCTACACCTTC.